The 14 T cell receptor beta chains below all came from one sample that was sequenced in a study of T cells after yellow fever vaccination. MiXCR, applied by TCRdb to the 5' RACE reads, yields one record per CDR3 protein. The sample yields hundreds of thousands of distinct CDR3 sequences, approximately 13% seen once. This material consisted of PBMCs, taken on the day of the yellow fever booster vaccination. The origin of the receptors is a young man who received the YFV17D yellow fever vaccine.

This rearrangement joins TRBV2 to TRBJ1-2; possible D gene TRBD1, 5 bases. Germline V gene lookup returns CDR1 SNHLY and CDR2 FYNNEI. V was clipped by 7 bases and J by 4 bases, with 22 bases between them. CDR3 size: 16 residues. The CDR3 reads CASTKRGDWGGYGYTF. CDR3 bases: TGTGCCAGCACCAAAAGAGGGGATTGGGGGGGCTATGGCTACACCTTC.

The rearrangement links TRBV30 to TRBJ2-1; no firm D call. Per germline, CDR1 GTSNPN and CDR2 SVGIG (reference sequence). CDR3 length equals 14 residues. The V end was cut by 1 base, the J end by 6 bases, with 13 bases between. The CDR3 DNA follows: TGTGCCTGGAGTGGGGTTGCGGTGTTCAATGAGCAGTTCTTC. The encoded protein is CAWSGVAVFNEQFF. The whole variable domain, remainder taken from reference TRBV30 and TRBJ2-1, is SQTIHQWPATLVQPVGSPLSLECTVEGTSNPNLYWYRQAAGRGLQLLFYSVGIGQISSEVPQNLSASRPQDRQFILSSKKLLLSDSGFYLCAWSGVAVFNEQFFGPGTRLTVL.

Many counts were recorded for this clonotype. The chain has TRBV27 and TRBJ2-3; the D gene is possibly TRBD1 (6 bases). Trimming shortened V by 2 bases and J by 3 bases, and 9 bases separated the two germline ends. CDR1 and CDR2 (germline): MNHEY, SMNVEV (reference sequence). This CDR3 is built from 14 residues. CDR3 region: CASSLIQGTDTQYF. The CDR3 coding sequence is TGTGCCAGCAGTTTAATCCAGGGGACAGATACGCAGTATTTT.

The CDR3 region has the DNA TGTGCCAGCAGCCGCAGTCAGGAACAGCCCCAGCATTTT. Encoded protein: CASSRSQEQPQHF. This chain joins TRBV7-6 and TRBJ1-5; D is undetermined. The CDR3 contains 13 residues. V was clipped by 5 bases and J by 7 bases, with 12 bases between them. Germline CDR1 is SGHVS and CDR2 is FNYEAQ.

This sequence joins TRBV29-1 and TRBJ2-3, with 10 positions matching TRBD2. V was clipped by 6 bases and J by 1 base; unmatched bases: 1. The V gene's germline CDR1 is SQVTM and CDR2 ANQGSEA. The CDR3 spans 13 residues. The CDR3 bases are TGCAGCGTAAGCGGGAGGGGCACAGATACGCAGTATTTT. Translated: CSVSGRGTDTQYF.

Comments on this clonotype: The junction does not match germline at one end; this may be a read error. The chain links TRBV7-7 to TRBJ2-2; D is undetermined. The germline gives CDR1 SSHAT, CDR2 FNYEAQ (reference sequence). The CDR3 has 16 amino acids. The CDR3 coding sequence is TGTGCTAGCAGCTTAAATTCGGGTCCACCCACCGGGGAGCTGTTTTTT. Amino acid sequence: CASSLNSGPPTGELFF.

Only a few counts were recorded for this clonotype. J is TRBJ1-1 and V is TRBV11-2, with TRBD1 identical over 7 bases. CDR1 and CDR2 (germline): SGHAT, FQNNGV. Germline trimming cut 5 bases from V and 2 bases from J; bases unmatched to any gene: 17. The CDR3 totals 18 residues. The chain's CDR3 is CASSLIYNRQGDNTEAFF. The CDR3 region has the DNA TGTGCCAGCAGCCTGATCTATAACCGACAGGGCGATAACACTGAAGCTTTCTTT.

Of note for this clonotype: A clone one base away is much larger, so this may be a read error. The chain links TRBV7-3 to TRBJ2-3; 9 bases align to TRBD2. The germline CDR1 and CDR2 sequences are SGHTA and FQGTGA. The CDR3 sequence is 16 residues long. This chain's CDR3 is CASSLGIAGDADTPYF. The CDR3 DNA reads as TGTGCCAGCAGCTTAGGGATAGCGGGAGATGCAGATACGCCGTATTTT.

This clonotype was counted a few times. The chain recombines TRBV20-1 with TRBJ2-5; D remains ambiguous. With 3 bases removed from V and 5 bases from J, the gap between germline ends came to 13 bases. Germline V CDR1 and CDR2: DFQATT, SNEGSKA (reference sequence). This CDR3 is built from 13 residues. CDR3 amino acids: CSASFEVGETQYF. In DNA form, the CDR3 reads TGCAGTGCTAGTTTCGAAGTCGGGGAGACCCAGTACTTC.

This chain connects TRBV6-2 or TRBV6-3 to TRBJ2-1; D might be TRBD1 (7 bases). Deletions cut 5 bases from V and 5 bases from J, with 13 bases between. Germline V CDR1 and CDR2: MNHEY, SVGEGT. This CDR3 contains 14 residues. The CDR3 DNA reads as TGTGCCAGCAGTCCCGGCGGGACAGACAATGAGCAGTTCTTC. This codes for CASSPGGTDNEQFF.

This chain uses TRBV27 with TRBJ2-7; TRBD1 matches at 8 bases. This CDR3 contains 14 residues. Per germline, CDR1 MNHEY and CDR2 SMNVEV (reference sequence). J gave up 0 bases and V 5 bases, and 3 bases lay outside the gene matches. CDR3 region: CASSHRGSSYEQYF. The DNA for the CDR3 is TGTGCCAGCAGTCACAGGGGGAGCTCCTACGAGCAGTACTTC.

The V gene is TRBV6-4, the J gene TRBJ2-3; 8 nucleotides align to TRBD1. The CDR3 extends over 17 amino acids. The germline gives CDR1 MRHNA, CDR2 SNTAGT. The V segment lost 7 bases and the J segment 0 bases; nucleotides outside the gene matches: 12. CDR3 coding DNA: TGTGCCAGCACCAACAGGGGGTCAAGGCTGAGCACAGATACGCAGTATTTT. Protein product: CASTNRGSRLSTDTQYF.

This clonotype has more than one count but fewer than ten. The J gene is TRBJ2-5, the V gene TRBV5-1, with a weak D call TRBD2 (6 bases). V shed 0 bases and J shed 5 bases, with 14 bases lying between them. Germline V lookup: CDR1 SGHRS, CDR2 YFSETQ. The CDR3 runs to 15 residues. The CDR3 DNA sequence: TGCGCCAGCAGCTTGGCCAGTCGGAGCGGGGAGACCCAGTACTTC. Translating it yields CASSLASRSGETQYF.

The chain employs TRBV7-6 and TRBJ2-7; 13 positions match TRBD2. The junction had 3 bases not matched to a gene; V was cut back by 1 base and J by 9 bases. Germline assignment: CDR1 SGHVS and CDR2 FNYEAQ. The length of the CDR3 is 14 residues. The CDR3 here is CASSLELAGGLQYF. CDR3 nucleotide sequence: TGTGCCAGCAGCTTAGAACTAGCGGGAGGGTTGCAGTACTTC.